This entry lists 27 T cell receptor beta chains sequenced from one sample in a study of blood T cell repertoires in COVID-19. Here immunoSEQ multiplex PCR was the method, and the copy in TCRdb shows in-frame clones only, minus some. Of 200,000 to 250,000 clones in the sample, about 90% were seen once. Sequenced sample: PBMCs or T cells enriched from blood (not recorded which). The source of these receptors is a woman between 45 and 60 years old in a cohort exposed to, infected with or recovered from COVID-19 (not recorded which).

This clone was counted only a few times. This rearrangement joins TRBV5-1 to TRBJ1-2; 7 nucleotides line up with TRBD1. In germline, CDR1 is SGHRS, CDR2 YFSETQ. The CDR3 has 14 amino acids. Unmatched junction bases numbered 3, after V lost 4 bases and J lost 0 bases. The CDR3, as DNA: TGCGCCAGCAGCGTGGGGACAGCTAACTATGGCTACACCTTC. It encodes CASSVGTANYGYTF.

About this clone: This is likely a read error, given that the CDR3 carries no conserved phenylalanine or tryptophan at its end. The J gene is TRBJ2-7, the V gene TRBV25-1; TRBD1 or TRBD2 may be the D gene (5 bases each). The germline V gene has CDR1 MGHDK and CDR2 SYGVNS. Between the trimmed V and J ends, which lost 3 bases and 7 bases, there was a span of 10 bases. The CDR3 sequence is 12 residues long. CDR3 DNA: TGTGCCAGCAGTGATGACTGGGGGGAGCAGTACCTC. Translating it yields CASSDDWGEQYL.

CDR3: CASSSRRTRGDTQYF. In DNA, the CDR3 is TGTGCCAGCAGCTCCAGGAGGACCCGAGGGGATACGCAGTATTTT. V usage is TRBV7-9 and J usage is TRBJ2-3, with D tentatively TRBD2 (5 bases). This CDR3 has 15 residues. Germline V lookup: CDR1 SEHNR, CDR2 FQNEAQ (reference sequence). V was clipped by 4 bases and J by 6 bases, with 17 bases between them.

This chain links TRBV24-1 with TRBJ1-2; no reliable D call. The CDR3 spans 12 residues. Germline values: CDR1 KGHDR, CDR2 SFDVKD. Trimming removed 9 bases at V and 5 bases at J, with 12 bases between. CDR3 residues: CATYSVGYGYTF. In nucleotides, the CDR3 is TGTGCCACCTACTCGGTCGGGTATGGCTACACCTTC.

The chain combines TRBV9 with TRBJ1-3; possibly TRBD1 for D (6 bases). The CDR3 covers 15 residues. The germline V and J ends were trimmed by 3 bases and 7 bases, with 17 bases remaining between them. Germline values: CDR1 SGDLS, CDR2 YYNGEE. CDR3 amino acids: CASSGGTLRGNTIYF. CDR3 nucleotides: TGTGCCAGCAGCGGGGGGACGCTAAGGGGGAACACCATATATTTT.

The chain couples TRBV6-5 to TRBJ1-6, with 7 bases identical to TRBD1. The trim removed 5 bases at V and 9 bases at J, leaving 10 bases unmatched. The CDR3 loop spans 15 amino acids. Germline V gene sequence: CDR1 MNHEY, CDR2 SVGAGI. CDR3 sequence (DNA): TGTGCCAGCAGTCGGACAGGCAAAGGGATTTCACCCCTCCACTTT. It specifies CASSRTGKGISPLHF.

V gene TRBV7-2 combines with J gene TRBJ2-3, with a weak D call TRBD2 (5 bases). The germline V gene encodes CDR1 SGHTA and CDR2 FQGNSA. The CDR3 spans 15 residues. The V end lost 6 bases, the J end lost 0 bases, and 13 bases lay between the germline ends. The CDR3 reads CASRRRRTSTDTQYF. The CDR3 nucleotides are TGTGCCAGCAGACGAAGACGGACTAGCACAGATACGCAGTATTTT. Looking up the rest from reference TRBV7-2 and TRBJ2-3 gives the full variable domain: GAGVSQSPSNKVTEKGKDVELRCDPISGHTALYWYRQSLGQGLEFLIYFQGNSAPDKSGLPSDRFSAERTGGSVSTLTIQRTQQEDSAVYLCASRRRRTSTDTQYFGPGTRLTVL.

The V gene is TRBV5-6, the J gene TRBJ1-6; D not certain. Deletions cut 1 base from V and 9 bases from J, with 11 bases between. Germline V CDR1 and CDR2: SGHDT, YYEEEE. This CDR3 contains 14 residues. CDR3 coding DNA: TGTGCCAGCAGCTTGCGCGCGGTGTTTTCACCCCTCCACTTT. This gives the protein CASSLRAVFSPLHF.

The chain carries TRBV12-3 or TRBV12-4 and TRBJ2-3; D call uncertain. This CDR3 has 13 amino acids. Deletions cut 2 bases from V and 7 bases from J, with 10 bases between. The CDR3 sequence: CASSLLEGNTQYF. The DNA of the CDR3 is TGTGCCAGCAGTTTACTAGAAGGAAATACGCAGTATTTT.

The table lists this clone with a count of one. The genes are TRBV7-2 and TRBJ2-5; a weak D match, TRBD2 (6 bases). The V end was cut by 3 bases, the J end by 4 bases, with 9 bases between. This CDR3 contains 13 residues. Germline V gene lookup returns CDR1 SGHTA and CDR2 FQGNSA. The CDR3 sequence: CASSFLGGETQYF. The CDR3 nucleotides read TGTGCCAGCAGCTTCCTGGGGGGAGAGACCCAGTACTTC.

The CDR3 region is CASSLTRDREYLNYGYTF. CDR3 coding DNA: TGCGCCAGCAGCTTGACAAGGGACAGGGAGTACCTAAACTATGGCTACACCTTC. J is TRBJ1-2 and V is TRBV5-1, with 9 positions matching TRBD1. The J segment lost 2 bases and the V segment lost 1 base, leaving 12 bases of the junction unmatched. The CDR3 consists of 18 residues. Germline CDR1 SGHRS, CDR2 YFSETQ. The full variable domain, with the rest looked up from reference TRBV5-1 and TRBJ1-2, is KAGVTQTPRYLIKTRGQQVTLSCSPISGHRSVSWYQQTPGQGLQFLFEYFSETQRNKGNFPGRFSGRQFSNSRSEMNVSTLELGDSALYLCASSLTRDREYLNYGYTFGSGTRLTVV.

The genes are TRBV28 and TRBJ1-5; D is undetermined. V lost 3 bases and J 5 bases, leaving 11 bases between the germline ends. Germline values: CDR1 MDHEN, CDR2 SYDVKM. This CDR3 contains 14 residues. This chain's CDR3 is CASSFMRVDQPQHF. In DNA form, the CDR3 reads TGTGCCAGCAGTTTTATGAGGGTTGATCAGCCCCAGCATTTT. Full variable domain (rest looked up from reference TRBV28 and TRBJ1-5): DVKVTQSSRYLVKRTGEKVFLECVQDMDHENMFWYRQDPGLGLRLIYFSYDVKMKEKGDIPEGYSVSREKKERFSLILESASTNQTSMYLCASSFMRVDQPQHFGDGTRLSIL.

J is TRBJ1-5 and V is TRBV7-2, with D perhaps TRBD1 (5 bases). Germline values: CDR1 SGHTA, CDR2 FQGNSA. CDR3 length: 15 amino acids. Deletions cut 1 base from V and 7 bases from J, with 14 bases between. The CDR3 coding sequence is TGTGCCAGCAGCTTAGGGCCCCAGGGAGGGCAGCCCCAGCATTTT. Its translation is CASSLGPQGGQPQHF.

The J gene is TRBJ2-4, the V gene TRBV19; 9 nucleotides match TRBD1. CDR3 size: 15 residues. Germline CDR1 is LNHDA and CDR2 is SQIVND (reference sequence). Trimming took 6 bases from V and 7 from J; bases not matched to a gene: 10. CDR3 coding DNA: TGTGCCAGTAGACTGGGGACAGGGATTCAGAACATTCAGTACTTC. It is translated as CASRLGTGIQNIQYF.

The gene calls are TRBV6-2 or TRBV6-3 and TRBJ1-2; 7 nucleotides align to TRBD1. The CDR3 covers 16 residues. The J segment lost 2 bases and the V segment lost 4 bases, leaving 10 bases of the junction unmatched. Germline assignment: CDR1 MNHEY and CDR2 SVGEGT. The CDR3 DNA reads as TGTGCCAGCAGTTCCCGACTGACAGGGATCAACTATGGCTACACCTTC. It specifies CASSSRLTGINYGYTF.

This clone was seen a handful of times. The genes are TRBV4-3 and TRBJ1-4, with 8 bases identical to TRBD1. The CDR3 loop spans 16 amino acids. V was clipped by 0 bases and J by 7 bases; unmatched bases: 7. Germline V CDR1 and CDR2: LGHNA, YSLEER. CDR3: CASSQDSAGGVEKLFF. The CDR3 nucleotides read TGCGCCAGCAGCCAAGACTCAGCAGGGGGCGTTGAAAAACTGTTTTTT.

The chain uses TRBV18 and TRBJ1-1; 8 bases line up with TRBD1. The CDR3 has 12 amino acids. Germline CDR1 is KGHSH and CDR2 is LQKENI. The V gene end was trimmed by 3 bases and the J gene end by 10 bases; junction bases not matched to a gene: 4. CDR3 residues: CASSPGQGLAFF. The CDR3 DNA follows: TGTGCCAGCTCACCCGGACAGGGACTAGCTTTCTTT.

The gene calls are TRBV19 and TRBJ1-4; the match to TRBD1 covers 7 bases. Germline V gene lookup returns CDR1 LNHDA and CDR2 SQIVND (reference sequence). This CDR3 is built from 16 residues. Trimming at V came to 9 bases and at J to 8 bases, leaving 18 bases not matched to a gene. CDR3 residues: CASSARDRLSGEKLFF. The DNA of the CDR3 is TGTGCCAGCTCCGCCCGGGACAGACTCAGTGGCGAAAAACTGTTTTTT.

The chain uses TRBV19 and TRBJ1-5; TRBD1 matches at 7 bases. The CDR3 runs 14 residues. The V segment lost 5 bases and the J segment 11 bases; nucleotides outside the gene matches: 12. Germline V gives CDR1 LNHDA, CDR2 SQIVND (reference sequence). This chain's CDR3 is CASSLGEGQGAQHF. Written as DNA, the CDR3 is TGTGCCAGTAGTTTAGGTGAAGGGCAGGGGGCCCAGCATTTT.

V and J are TRBV2 and TRBJ1-5, with 8 bases aligning to TRBD1. Trimming cost V 6 bases and J 7 bases; bases outside gene matches: 11. Germline lookup yields CDR1 SNHLY and CDR2 FYNNEI. The CDR3 is 15 residues long. The CDR3 nucleotides read TGTGCCAGCAGGGGGGACAGGTTCGGTTTCCAGCCCCAGCATTTT. This gives the protein CASRGDRFGFQPQHF.

This sequence joins TRBV27 and TRBJ2-7; 7 nucleotides align to TRBD1. After removal of 10 bases from V and 7 bases from J, the junction contained 7 bases not matched to a gene. This CDR3 contains 11 residues. Germline V gene data show CDR1 as MNHEY and CDR2 as SMNVEV (reference sequence). CDR3 in DNA: TGTGCCACTCAAACAGGGGCGGAGCAGTACTTC. Its protein product is CATQTGAEQYF.

Only one count was recorded for this clone. The chain combines TRBV18 with TRBJ2-1; the match to TRBD1 covers 9 bases. Looked up from germline, CDR1 is KGHSH and CDR2 is LQKENI. J lost 14 bases, V lost 3 bases, and 2 bases had no gene match. The CDR3 spans 11 residues. CDR3 bases: TGTGCCAGCTCACCTGACAGGGGGAAGTTCTTC. It specifies CASSPDRGKFF.

V is TRBV13 and J is TRBJ2-5, with 9 bases fitting TRBD1. Germline V gene data show CDR1 as PRHDT and CDR2 as FYEKMQ (reference sequence). CDR3 size: 15 residues. V shed 4 bases and J 5 bases; nucleotides not matched to a gene: 8. For the CDR3, the DNA is TGTGCCAGCAGCTGGCGACAGGGGGGTCAGGAGACCCAGTACTTC. Residues: CASSWRQGGQETQYF.

This clone was picked up a small number of times. V is TRBV4-3 and J is TRBJ1-2; D not resolved. V was cut by 0 bases and J by 2 bases, with 13 bases left in between. The CDR3 is 16 residues long. Germline-derived CDR1 and CDR2 are LGHNA and YSLEER. CDR3 in amino acids: CASSQDGGRRNYGYTF. As DNA, the CDR3 is TGCGCCAGCAGCCAAGATGGAGGGAGGAGGAACTATGGCTACACCTTC.

This chain uses TRBV3-1 (or the pseudogene TRBV3-2) with TRBJ2-1; the match to TRBD2 covers 12 bases. This CDR3 is built from 16 residues. The V gene end was trimmed by 1 base and the J gene end by 7 bases; junction bases not matched to a gene: 5. CDR1 is LGHDT, CDR2 YNNKEL, per germline (reference sequence). The CDR3 loop reads CASSQGTSGVSNEQFF. In DNA form, the CDR3 reads TGTGCCAGCAGCCAAGGGACTAGCGGGGTTAGTAATGAGCAGTTCTTC.

V gene TRBV5-4 combines with J gene TRBJ2-5; a weak D match, TRBD2 (6 bases). V was trimmed by 1 base and J by 9 bases, leaving 13 bases between them. The CDR3 runs to 13 residues. Germline CDR1 and CDR2: SGHNT and YYREEE (reference sequence). CDR3 in amino acids: CASSLTGERSQYF. In nucleotides, the CDR3 is TGTGCCAGCAGCTTGACGGGGGAGAGGTCCCAGTACTTC.

The chain carries TRBV5-6 and TRBJ1-2; 11 nucleotides agree with TRBD1. There are 14 residues in the CDR3. Germline CDR1 SGHDT, CDR2 YYEEEE. V gave up 4 bases and J gave up 5 bases; unmatched junction bases: 4. The CDR3 region has the DNA TGTGCCAGCAGCGACGGACAGGGGGCATATGGCTACACCTTC. Protein sequence: CASSDGQGAYGYTF.